The entry that follows covers one T cell receptor (beta chain) sequence. Antigen: not known. The data originate from a study of shared clonotypes between healthy human individuals. Overall study context: The study enrolled a couple of women and a few men aged 18 to 49. CD4 naive and memory got three plates each, CD8 naive two, CD8 memory one.

Replicate PCRs run on sorted subsets employed 200 ng DNA, 25,000 to 35,000 T cell genomes. The data were produced by immunoSEQ multiplex PCR, yet TCRdb's version contains in-frame clones alone and is incomplete. Found here are approximately 980,000 clones, roughly 72% of them singletons; the top ten hold about 1.5%. The V gene's germline CDR1 is MNHEY and CDR2 SMNVEV (reference sequence). The CDR3 is 14 residues long. With 8 bases removed from V and 4 bases from J, the gap between germline ends came to 17 bases. Study-level results: How much donors shared clonotypes was expected to be affected by sequencing depth.

This clonotype was obtained from a man younger than 35 in good health. Sequenced: memory CD4+ T cells sorted from blood. Stated subset: CD45RA-negative fraction. The rearrangement links TRBV27 to TRBJ1-1; D remains ambiguous. The CDR3 loop is CASLFRIGGTEAFF. In DNA, the CDR3 is TGTGCCAGCCTTTTCCGGATCGGAGGCACTGAAGCTTTCTTT.